This T cell receptor (beta chain) was captured by sequencing in a study of blood T cell repertoires in COVID-19. Study-level information: From the United States, Italy and Spain came samples of acute and convalescent COVID-19. T cells, B-cell-depleted T cells, or PBMCs provided the cDNA or gDNA that served as material.

In the study's own analysis: Amplifying reference gene primers gave estimates of nucleated cell counts. The method was immunoSEQ multiplex PCR; TCRdb's version includes in-frame clones alone and lacks a portion of them. D and trimming come from the DNA, and the V and J calls and clone size come from that table. The profile shows about 230,000 clones, more than 65% of them singletons. The V gene's germline CDR1 is SGHRS and CDR2 YFSETQ. This CDR3 region has 16 residues. Between the trimmed V and J ends, which lost 0 bases and 0 bases, there was a span of 7 bases. This clonotype was sampled from a woman over 75 with acute or convalescent COVID-19. This sequence joins TRBV5-1 and TRBJ2-6; possible D gene TRBD1, 6 bases. Sequenced material: peripheral blood. CDR3 protein: CASSLEGVSGANVLTF. CDR3 DNA: TGCGCCAGCAGCTTGGAGGGGGTCTCTGGGGCCAACGTCCTGACTTTC.